This entry lists 22 T cell receptor beta chains sequenced from one sample in a study of blood T cell repertoires in COVID-19. Sequencing used immunoSEQ multiplex PCR; TCRdb keeps in-frame clones, though not all of them. The sample comprises about 230,000 clones, 80% to 90% of which are singletons, and 2% to 3% rests with the top ten. The sample consisted of peripheral blood. Receptors originate from a man between 25 and 39 years old with COVID-19, enrolled during active disease.

The chain carries TRBV19 and TRBJ1-3; no reliable D call. With 6 bases removed from V and 2 bases from J, the gap between germline ends came to 14 bases. This CDR3 comprises 15 residues. Germline lookup yields CDR1 LNHDA and CDR2 SQIVND (reference sequence). Written as DNA, the CDR3 is TGTGCCAGTAGAGCCGGAGCCTACACTGGAAACACCATATATTTT. Encoded protein: CASRAGAYTGNTIYF. Full variable domain (rest looked up from reference TRBV19 and TRBJ1-3): DGGITQSPKYLFRKEGQNVTLSCEQNLNHDAMYWYRQDPGQGLRLIYYSQIVNDFQKGDIAEGYSVSREKKESFPLTVTSAQKNPTAFYLCASRAGAYTGNTIYFGEGSWLTVV.

This chain links TRBV29-1 with TRBJ1-2; D may be TRBD1 (5 bases). The CDR3 sequence is 12 residues long. V was shortened by 7 bases and J by 1 base, with 10 bases between the two germline ends. Germline loops: CDR1 SQVTM, CDR2 ANQGSEA. The CDR3 is CSALGGNYGYTF. The CDR3 bases are TGCAGCGCTTTGGGGGGTAACTATGGCTACACCTTC.

This chain connects TRBV5-1 to TRBJ1-2; possible D gene TRBD1, 5 bases. CDR1 is SGHRS, CDR2 YFSETQ, per germline. V shed 0 bases and J shed 8 bases, with 17 bases lying between them. CDR3 size: 15 residues. The CDR3 region is CASSLVPGPGDGYTF. The CDR3 bases are TGCGCCAGCAGCTTGGTTCCGGGCCCGGGGGACGGCTACACCTTC.

This chain links TRBV10-2 with TRBJ1-3; 8 bases fit TRBD1. Germline V gene sequence: CDR1 WSHSY, CDR2 SAAADI. After removal of 6 bases from V and 2 bases from J, the junction contained 6 bases not matched to a gene. The CDR3 runs 15 residues. The CDR3 loop reads CASRGQATPGNTIYF. In DNA, the CDR3 is TGCGCCAGCAGGGGACAGGCCACTCCTGGAAACACCATATATTTT.

The chain is built from TRBV7-9 and TRBJ1-3; D call uncertain. Germline V gene sequence: CDR1 SEHNR, CDR2 FQNEAQ (reference sequence). Trimming left V 5 bases short and J 4 bases short, with 6 bases between. CDR3 size: 12 residues. The CDR3 here is CASSTTGNTIYF. For the CDR3, the DNA is TGTGCCAGCAGCACTACAGGAAACACCATATATTTT.

The CDR3 here is CASSLSTSGSNEQFF. CDR3 nucleotide sequence: TGTGCCAGCAGCTTAAGCACTAGCGGGTCTAATGAGCAGTTCTTC. The rearrangement uses TRBV7-3 and TRBJ2-1; 9 bases agree with TRBD2. The CDR3 is 15 amino acids. V lost 1 base to trimming and J lost 7 bases; unmatched junction nucleotides: 5. CDR1 is SGHTA and CDR2 is FQGTGA in the germline V gene.

The CDR3 DNA reads TGTGCCTGGGGCAGGACAGGCAATCAGCCCCAGCATTTT. It encodes CAWGRTGNQPQHF. The chain couples TRBV30 to TRBJ1-5, with D perhaps matching TRBD1 (6 bases). The germline gives CDR1 GTSNPN, CDR2 SVGIG (reference sequence). The CDR3 sequence is 13 residues long. Trimming removed 5 bases from V and 2 bases from J, with 10 bases in between.

The gene calls are TRBV11-3 and TRBJ2-5; 7 nucleotides line up with TRBD2. Germline-derived CDR1 and CDR2 are SGHNT and YENEEA. The CDR3 runs to 14 residues. V was clipped by 5 bases and J by 2 bases; unmatched bases: 5. CDR3 sequence: CASSPLGGQETQYF. As DNA, the CDR3 is TGTGCCAGCAGCCCATTGGGGGGGCAAGAGACCCAGTACTTC.

V and J are TRBV2 and TRBJ2-3, with 8 nucleotides matching TRBD1. This CDR3 contains 15 residues. Germline CDR1 is SNHLY and CDR2 is FYNNEI. J was trimmed by 3 bases and V by 3 bases; bases with no gene match: 5. The DNA of the CDR3 is TGTGCCAGCAGTGACCCAGGGGGCGAGACAGATACGCAGTATTTT. Translation gives CASSDPGGETDTQYF.

This clone appeared once. The rearrangement uses TRBV11-2 and TRBJ1-3; D remains unclear. The ends were cut back, 0 bases at V and 0 bases at J, with 9 bases in the middle. The germline CDR1 and CDR2 sequences are SGHAT and FQNNGV. There are 16 residues in the CDR3. In DNA form, the CDR3 reads TGTGCCAGCAGCTTAGATTGGGCCAGCTCTGGAAACACCATATATTTT. Protein sequence: CASSLDWASSGNTIYF.

The rearrangement joins TRBV18 to TRBJ1-6, with D unresolved. Trimming removed 1 base at V and 4 bases at J, with 11 bases between. The germline V gene encodes CDR1 KGHSH and CDR2 LQKENI. The CDR3 extends over 16 amino acids. CDR3 residues: CASSPRAGGYNSPLHF. Written as DNA, the CDR3 is TGTGCCAGCTCACCACGGGCGGGCGGATATAATTCACCCCTCCACTTT.

The CDR3 DNA reads as TGCGCCAGCAGCTTGCATCCGGGCCCCCGGGAAACTGAAGCTTTCTTT. Its translation: CASSLHPGPRETEAFF. This chain links TRBV5-1 with TRBJ1-1; D is uncertain. This CDR3 spans 16 amino acids. The ends were cut back, 1 base at V and 5 bases at J, with 18 bases in the middle. Germline-derived CDR1 and CDR2 are SGHRS and YFSETQ.

J is TRBJ2-1 and V is TRBV5-5; possibly TRBD2 for D (6 bases). The CDR3 is 15 residues long. The ends were cut back, 4 bases at V and 5 bases at J, with 16 bases in the middle. CDR1 and CDR2 from the germline V gene are SGHKS and YYEKEE (reference sequence). The CDR3 reads CASSLRAGVNNEQFF. The CDR3 DNA reads as TGTGCCAGCAGCCTAAGAGCGGGTGTAAACAATGAGCAGTTCTTC.

J is TRBJ1-3 and V is TRBV3-1 (or the pseudogene TRBV3-2); maybe TRBD1 (5 bases). Germline lookup yields CDR1 LGHDT and CDR2 YNNKEL (reference sequence). The CDR3 has 16 amino acids. V was shortened by 4 bases and J by 0 bases, with 13 bases between the two germline ends. Written as DNA, the CDR3 is TGTGCCAGCAGCCCAGGCCCAGGGCCCTCTGGAAACACCATATATTTT. Its protein product is CASSPGPGPSGNTIYF.

The chain links TRBV19 to TRBJ1-2; the D gene is possibly TRBD1 (5 bases). The CDR3 spans 14 residues. Germline V gene lookup returns CDR1 LNHDA and CDR2 SQIVND (reference sequence). The V and J ends lost 6 bases and 2 bases respectively, with 13 bases between them. CDR3 nucleotides: TGTGCCAGTAGACGAGGCAGGGAAAACTATGGCTACACCTTC. It codes for CASRRGRENYGYTF. The variable domain in full, completed from reference TRBV19 and TRBJ1-2, reads DGGITQSPKYLFRKEGQNVTLSCEQNLNHDAMYWYRQDPGQGLRLIYYSQIVNDFQKGDIAEGYSVSREKKESFPLTVTSAQKNPTAFYLCASRRGRENYGYTFGSGTRLTVV.

The chain employs TRBV11-3 and TRBJ2-1; TRBD1 might be the D (5 bases). The V gene's germline CDR1 is SGHNT and CDR2 YENEEA. V was cut by 1 base and J by 6 bases, with 13 bases left in between. This CDR3 has 15 residues. CDR3 region: CASSLGQGEGNEQFF. CDR3 coding DNA: TGTGCCAGCAGCTTAGGGCAGGGCGAAGGCAATGAGCAGTTCTTC.

The chain uses TRBV28 and TRBJ2-4, with 9 bases aligning to TRBD1. After removal of 5 bases from V and 4 bases from J, the junction contained 6 bases not matched to a gene. There are 15 residues in the CDR3. Germline V lookup: CDR1 MDHEN, CDR2 SYDVKM. CDR3 nucleotide sequence: TGTGCCAGCAGTATCCGGGGACAGGGTAAAAACATTCAGTACTTC. Translated, it gives CASSIRGQGKNIQYF.

CDR3 in DNA: TGTGCCAGCAGTCCTCCGGGAGGGAGCAACTATGGCTACACCTTC. Translation: CASSPPGGSNYGYTF. The gene calls are TRBV28 and TRBJ1-2, with D uncertain. Trimming pared 5 bases from V and 2 bases from J, leaving 15 bases between. Germline-derived CDR1 and CDR2 are MDHEN and SYDVKM. The CDR3 spans 15 residues.

This clone was seen only once. The chain has TRBV28 and TRBJ2-2; TRBD2 aligns across 7 bases. V lost 6 bases to trimming and J lost 7 bases; unmatched junction nucleotides: 11. The length of the CDR3 is 15 residues. Germline CDR1 MDHEN, CDR2 SYDVKM. This CDR3 is CASRAGGSVLGELFF. The CDR3 DNA reads as TGTGCCAGCAGGGCGGGCGGGAGTGTTCTCGGGGAGCTGTTTTTT.

The chain combines TRBV11-1 with TRBJ2-7; D is possibly TRBD1 (6 bases). The germline V gene encodes CDR1 SGHAT and CDR2 FQDESV (reference sequence). The CDR3 runs to 14 residues. With 5 bases removed from V and 2 bases from J, the gap between germline ends came to 13 bases. The CDR3 DNA reads TGTGCCAGCAGCCACCGGACAGCCCCCTACGAGCAGTACTTC. Translation: CASSHRTAPYEQYF.

The chain employs TRBV4-3 and TRBJ2-2; maybe TRBD2 (5 bases). Per the germline V gene, CDR1 is LGHNA and CDR2 is YSLEER. Trimming stripped 3 bases from V and 6 bases from J, with 14 bases between. The length of the CDR3 is 15 residues. The CDR3 sequence: CASSQAPRGPGELFF. CDR3 coding DNA: TGCGCCAGCAGCCAGGCCCCTCGGGGTCCCGGGGAGCTGTTTTTT.

The chain couples TRBV3-1 (or the pseudogene TRBV3-2) to TRBJ1-6; 8 nucleotides align to TRBD1. Trimming took 4 bases from V and 7 from J; bases not matched to a gene: 6. Per the germline V gene, CDR1 is LGHDT and CDR2 is YNNKEL (reference sequence). The CDR3 has 15 amino acids. CDR3: CASSPRQGQNSPLHF. CDR3 DNA sequence: TGTGCCAGCAGCCCCCGACAGGGGCAGAATTCACCCCTCCACTTT.